Following are 25 T cell receptor beta chains from one sample sequenced in a study of human T cells and chemical hapten exposure. The time point was: patch test 3, about 24 weeks after DPC sensitization. Documented treatment: therapeutic diphenylcyclopropenone sensitization with weekly scalp DPC. TCRdb reprocessed the RACE reads with MiXCR, giving one entry per CDR3 protein. The data show some 170,000 distinct CDR3 sequences, with about a quarter seen just once and roughly 2.2% held by the top ten. Sequences were derived from whole blood, sampled in connection with sensitization to the hapten diphenylcyclopropenone (DPC). All receptors derive from a young woman with alopecia areata. Some clones in this sample may be carry-over from other donors' samples.

V usage is TRBV29-1 and J usage is TRBJ2-1, with TRBD2 identical over 10 bases. The CDR3 covers 14 residues. Trimming cost V 3 bases and J 5 bases; bases outside gene matches: 4. The germline V gene encodes CDR1 SQVTM and CDR2 ANQGSEA. The DNA for the CDR3 is TGCAGCGTTGATATTAGCGGGGGGAACAATGAGCAGTTCTTC. Protein product: CSVDISGGNNEQFF.

There are a few counts of this clonotype. The chain combines TRBV6-5 with TRBJ1-5; possible D gene TRBD1, 5 bases. Looked up from germline, CDR1 is MNHEY and CDR2 is SVGAGI. The CDR3 length is 14 residues. V was clipped by 4 bases and J by 3 bases, with 10 bases between them. The CDR3 DNA reads as TGTGCCAGCAGTTGGCAGGGTCCCAATCAGCCCCAGCATTTT. Translation gives CASSWQGPNQPQHF.

The chain carries TRBV7-2 and TRBJ2-1; no clear D. Deletions cut 1 base from V and 5 bases from J, with 6 bases between. Per the germline V gene, CDR1 is SGHTA and CDR2 is FQGNSA. The CDR3 extends over 13 amino acids. The CDR3 spells CASSLGSNNEQFF. CDR3 coding DNA: TGTGCCAGCAGCTTAGGGTCGAACAATGAGCAGTTCTTC.

This clonotype showed up just a few times. The chain recombines TRBV11-2 with TRBJ2-7; weak D call: TRBD2 (6 bases). The V end lost 5 bases, the J end lost 4 bases, and 12 bases lay between the germline ends. The CDR3 has 13 amino acids. CDR1 is SGHAT and CDR2 is FQNNGV in the germline V gene. This chain's CDR3 is CASSAARGYEQYF. In DNA form, the CDR3 reads TGTGCCAGCAGCGCCGCACGGGGGTACGAGCAGTACTTC.

J is TRBJ2-7 and V is TRBV4-2, with 7 positions matching TRBD2. After removal of 3 bases from V and 4 bases from J, the junction contained 3 bases not matched to a gene. The CDR3 is 13 amino acids. The germline CDR1 and CDR2 sequences are LGHNA and YNFKEQ. CDR3 DNA sequence: TGTGCCAGCAGCCACCTGGGGGGGTACGAGCAGTACTTC. Translated, it gives CASSHLGGYEQYF.

This clonotype occurred a few times. The chain is built from TRBV7-2 and TRBJ2-3; TRBD2 agrees at 7 bases. This CDR3 is 16 amino acids long. Germline lookup yields CDR1 SGHTA and CDR2 FQGNSA. The ends lost 6 bases at V and 0 bases at J; junction bases unmatched: 9. CDR3 sequence reads: CASRPGWGGSTDTQYF. In DNA form, the CDR3 reads TGTGCCAGCAGGCCAGGGTGGGGGGGTAGCACAGATACGCAGTATTTT.

This clonotype was seen at least ten times. The chain combines TRBV7-9 with TRBJ1-5, with TRBD1 as a possible D gene (5 bases). The CDR3 spans 14 residues. Trimming left V 1 base short and J 2 bases short, with 6 bases between. Looked up from germline, CDR1 is SEHNR and CDR2 is FQNEAQ (reference sequence). Here the CDR3 reads CASSLGRGNQPQHF. Here the CDR3 DNA reads TGTGCCAGCAGCTTAGGCAGGGGCAATCAGCCCCAGCATTTT.

This sequence joins TRBV6-4 and TRBJ1-5; 7 positions agree with TRBD1. The germline V gene has CDR1 MRHNA and CDR2 SNTAGT. The CDR3 totals 15 residues. V shed 0 bases, J shed 5 bases, and the junction held 4 bases outside the gene matches. The CDR3 loop is CASSDSTGMDQPQHF. The DNA of the CDR3 is TGTGCCAGCAGTGACTCGACAGGGATGGATCAGCCCCAGCATTTT.

The chain is built from TRBV20-1 and TRBJ1-1; D unclear. The germline CDR1 and CDR2 sequences are DFQATT and SNEGSKA (reference sequence). The V end lost 2 bases, the J end lost 11 bases, and 12 bases lay between the germline ends. The CDR3 is 11 amino acids. The CDR3 bases are TGCAGTGCTAGAACCTTGGCGGTCGCTTTCTTT. This encodes CSARTLAVAFF.

A few counts support this clonotype. The chain recombines TRBV9 with TRBJ2-1; D gene uncertain. V was cut by 7 bases and J by 6 bases, with 11 bases left in between. Germline V gene sequence: CDR1 SGDLS, CDR2 YYNGEE. This CDR3 has 12 amino acids. CDR3 sequence: CASWSRGNEQFF. The DNA for the CDR3 is TGTGCCAGCTGGAGCCGCGGCAATGAGCAGTTCTTC.

The gene calls are TRBV7-2 and TRBJ2-1, with D unclear. The CDR3 spans 12 residues. V was cut by 0 bases and J by 10 bases, with 7 bases left in between. Germline V gene data show CDR1 as SGHTA and CDR2 as FQGNSA. Here the CDR3 DNA reads TGTGCCAGCAGCTTAGCGTGGACGGAGCAGTTCTTC. Encoded protein: CASSLAWTEQFF.

The CDR3: CASSVDGDIGNQPQHF. In DNA form, the CDR3 reads TGTGCCAGCAGCGTAGATGGGGACATTGGCAATCAGCCCCAGCATTTT. This chain connects TRBV9 to TRBJ1-5, with a tentative D call TRBD1 (6 bases). There are 16 residues in the CDR3. Germline CDR1 reads SGDLS; CDR2 reads YYNGEE. V was cut by 0 bases and J by 2 bases, with 12 bases left in between.

The chain has TRBV4-1 and TRBJ1-4; unclear D gene. Deletions cut 2 bases from V and 0 bases from J, with 7 bases between. This CDR3 is built from 15 residues. Germline lookup yields CDR1 MGHRA and CDR2 YSYEKL. The CDR3 bases are TGCGCCAGCAGCCAACCCCAGACAACTAATGAAAAACTGTTTTTT. Its protein is CASSQPQTTNEKLFF.

This chain joins TRBV4-3 and TRBJ1-1; 9 positions match TRBD1. From germline, CDR1 is LGHNA and CDR2 YSLEER. V lost 1 base, J lost 7 bases, and 4 bases stayed unmatched. CDR3 length: 14 residues. CDR3 coding DNA: TGCGCCAGCAGCCAAGTACAGGGGGCTGTTGAAGCTTTCTTT. Translation: CASSQVQGAVEAFF.

The chain joins TRBV10-3 to TRBJ1-6; the D gene is possibly TRBD1 (6 bases). The CDR3 spans 14 residues. The V end was cut by 6 bases, the J end by 6 bases, with 12 bases between. Germline CDR1 is ENHRY and CDR2 is SYGVKD. The CDR3 spells CAISRDNSNSPLHF. CDR3 bases: TGTGCCATCAGCCGGGACAACAGTAATTCACCCCTCCACTTT.

V usage is TRBV9 and J usage is TRBJ2-4; possible D gene TRBD1, 5 bases. Germline CDR1 SGDLS, CDR2 YYNGEE. V was trimmed by 4 bases and J by 7 bases, leaving 12 bases between them. This CDR3 has 13 amino acids. The CDR3 DNA sequence: TGTGCCAGCAGCCCGTGGGGCCGGAACATTCAGTACTTC. It encodes CASSPWGRNIQYF.

This clonotype showed up just a few times. The chain employs TRBV20-1 and TRBJ1-1; D is uncertain. Germline V gene lookup returns CDR1 DFQATT and CDR2 SNEGSKA (reference sequence). The CDR3 has 11 residues. The ends were cut back, 2 bases at V and 8 bases at J, with 9 bases in the middle. CDR3 DNA sequence: TGCAGTGCTAGACGGCAGGCCGAAGCTTTCTTT. Protein: CSARRQAEAFF.

There are a few counts of this clonotype. The CDR3 nucleotides are TGTGCCAGCAGTGAGGGACCCCAAGAGACCCAGTACTTC. Translated, it gives CASSEGPQETQYF. The J gene is TRBJ2-5, the V gene TRBV25-1, with D perhaps being TRBD1 or TRBD2 (5 bases each). Germline CDR1 is MGHDK and CDR2 is SYGVNS. This CDR3 has 13 amino acids. The ends were cut back, 3 bases at V and 1 base at J, with 6 bases in the middle. Using reference TRBV25-1 and TRBJ2-5 for the parts outside the CDR3, the full variable domain is EADIYQTPRYLVIGTGKKITLECSQTMGHDKMYWYQQDPGMELHLIHYSYGVNSTEKGDLSSESTVSRIRTEHFPLTLESARPSHTSQYLCASSEGPQETQYFGPGTRLLVL.

The J gene is TRBJ1-5, the V gene TRBV6-2 or TRBV6-3; D is undetermined. Germline V gives CDR1 MNHEY, CDR2 SVGEGT. The CDR3 runs to 12 residues. V lost 0 bases, J lost 9 bases, and 6 bases lay in between. The CDR3 DNA reads as TGTGCCAGCAGTTACTCGACGGGGCCCCAGCATTTT. Translation gives CASSYSTGPQHF.

This clonotype has just a few counts. This chain uses TRBV9 with TRBJ2-7; no clear D. V was trimmed by 0 bases and J by 2 bases, leaving 9 bases between them. The CDR3 has 14 amino acids. Looked up from germline, CDR1 is SGDLS and CDR2 is YYNGEE. The CDR3 sequence: CASSVEGETYEQYF. CDR3 DNA sequence: TGTGCCAGCAGCGTAGAGGGTGAGACCTACGAGCAGTACTTC.

This clonotype was observed a handful of times. This rearrangement joins TRBV29-1 to TRBJ2-7; D is unresolved. The CDR3 covers 12 residues. The V and J ends lost 1 base and 3 bases respectively, with 7 bases between them. Germline values: CDR1 SQVTM, CDR2 ANQGSEA. The CDR3 nucleotides read TGCAGCGTTGAAGTCAACAGCTACGAGCAGTACTTC. Translation gives CSVEVNSYEQYF.

The chain employs TRBV24-1 and TRBJ2-3, with D tentatively TRBD1 or TRBD2 (6 bases each). V lost 10 bases to trimming and J lost 2 bases, with 15 bases between them. CDR3 length: 14 amino acids. Germline V gene lookup returns CDR1 KGHDR and CDR2 SFDVKD. The CDR3 loop is CATNGGPSTDTQYF. The CDR3 nucleotides are TGTGCCACGAACGGGGGCCCCTCCACAGATACGCAGTATTTT.

The table lists this clonotype with a few counts. The CDR3 is CASSRRLSASTDTQYF. The CDR3 coding sequence is TGTGCCAGCAGCCGGAGGTTAAGCGCTAGCACAGATACGCAGTATTTT. The chain recombines TRBV7-2 with TRBJ2-3; TRBD2 is a possible D gene (5 bases). CDR1 and CDR2 from the germline V gene are SGHTA and FQGNSA. Trimming stripped 5 bases from V and 0 bases from J, with 15 bases between. The CDR3 sequence is 16 residues long.

A word on this clonotype: Its ends do not fully match the called genes, so a read error is possible. The rearrangement joins TRBV12-3 or TRBV12-4 to TRBJ1-4, with D unclear. This CDR3 region has 13 residues. CDR3 nucleotide sequence: TGTGCCAGCAGTCAACGCTCTAATGAAGAACTGTTTTTT. It translates to CASSQRSNEELFF.

This clonotype was counted a few times. The chain carries TRBV5-1 and TRBJ2-3; 9 positions agree with TRBD1. CDR3 size: 16 residues. Trimming removed 2 bases from V and 2 bases from J; junction bases left unmatched: 6. Germline values: CDR1 SGHRS, CDR2 YFSETQ. The CDR3 loop reads CASSFVGTGFTDTQYF. For the CDR3, the DNA is TGCGCCAGCAGCTTCGTCGGGACAGGGTTCACAGATACGCAGTATTTT.